One and the same sample provided the 2 T cell receptor beta chains below, sequenced in a study of blood T cell repertoires in COVID-19. Generated by immunoSEQ multiplex PCR, the TCRdb table keeps only in-frame clones and is missing some. This table has about 100,000 clones, around four fifths appearing once. The specimen was peripheral blood. The origin of the receptors is a woman in her sixties or seventies with acute or convalescent COVID-19.

The DNA of the CDR3 is TGTGCCAGCAGTTATACAGGAGTTAACACCGGGGAGCTGTTTTTT. Its protein is CASSYTGVNTGELFF. The chain carries TRBV6-2 or TRBV6-3 and TRBJ2-2, with a weak D call TRBD1 (5 bases). V was cut by 3 bases and J by 2 bases, with 10 bases left in between. The V gene's germline CDR1 is MNHEY and CDR2 SVGEGT. This CDR3 has 15 residues.

The chain joins TRBV7-2 to TRBJ2-7; D remains unclear. Per germline, CDR1 SGHTA and CDR2 FQGNSA. The V and J ends lost 5 bases and 2 bases respectively, with 7 bases between them. The CDR3 is 12 amino acids. The CDR3 DNA reads as TGTGCCAGCAGCCCCGGTCCCTACGAGCAGTACGTC. Amino acids: CASSPGPYEQYV.